This is a list of T cell receptor beta chains from one sample in a study of human T cells and chemical hapten exposure. TCRdb fed the RACE reads into MiXCR, producing one record per CDR3 protein. Of approximately 82,000 distinct CDR3 sequences in the sample, about 10% were seen once. The source was whole blood, collected in connection with sensitization to the hapten diphenylcyclopropenone (DPC). The receptors were gathered from a man aged 35 to 55 with alopecia areata. Some clones in this sample may be carry-over from other donors' samples. CDR3s leave out the opening cysteine and the closing phenylalanine or tryptophan. Each record gives: CDR3 protein, V gene, J gene.

CDR3 protein: ASRPGQNNQPQH; V gene: TRBV6-6; J gene: TRBJ1-5
CDR3 protein: ASSLLQPTDTQY; V gene: TRBV7-9; J gene: TRBJ2-3
CDR3 protein: SVGTNPQETQY; V gene: TRBV29-1; J gene: TRBJ2-5
CDR3 protein: SAGLAGGLYTQY; V gene: TRBV20-1; J gene: TRBJ2-3
CDR3 protein: ASSLSPLYYEQY; V gene: TRBV28; J gene: TRBJ2-7
CDR3 protein: ASSQGDREDGYT; V gene: TRBV3-1; J gene: TRBJ1-2
CDR3 protein: ASSLDWGYEQF; V gene: TRBV5-1; J gene: TRBJ2-1
CDR3 protein: ASSQDLPISGNTIY; V gene: TRBV4-3; J gene: TRBJ1-3
CDR3 protein: ASSLGGGNEQF; V gene: TRBV12-3/TRBV12-4; J gene: TRBJ2-1
CDR3 protein: SARERTSGTQY; V gene: TRBV20-1; J gene: TRBJ2-3
CDR3 protein: ASSRGFESEKLF; V gene: TRBV3-1; J gene: TRBJ1-4
CDR3 protein: ASRTSGGGMDTQY; V gene: TRBV6-2/TRBV6-3; J gene: TRBJ2-3
CDR3 protein: ASSTQDSNQPQH; V gene: TRBV12-3/TRBV12-4; J gene: TRBJ1-5
CDR3 protein: ASGPRGLGGSTDTQY; V gene: TRBV12-5; J gene: TRBJ2-3
CDR3 protein: ASSKLDRGHEQY; V gene: TRBV21-1; J gene: TRBJ2-7
CDR3 protein: ASSPTGGPSYGYT; V gene: TRBV3-1; J gene: TRBJ1-2
CDR3 protein: ASGYLTERGTQY; V gene: TRBV27; J gene: TRBJ2-5
CDR3 protein: ASSSGVGATNEKLF; V gene: TRBV5-1; J gene: TRBJ1-4
CDR3 protein: ASSQDRLEQF; V gene: TRBV14; J gene: TRBJ2-1
CDR3 protein: ASSLFLNEQF; V gene: TRBV7-6; J gene: TRBJ2-1
CDR3 protein: ASSLTGPDTQY; V gene: TRBV27; J gene: TRBJ2-3
CDR3 protein: ASKGQYSNQPQH; V gene: TRBV2; J gene: TRBJ1-5
CDR3 protein: AITGRTGDSGANVLT; V gene: TRBV10-3; J gene: TRBJ2-6
CDR3 protein: ATSRGGPRQETQY; V gene: TRBV24-1; J gene: TRBJ2-5
CDR3 protein: SATRLAKGEQY; V gene: TRBV20-1; J gene: TRBJ2-7
CDR3 protein: ASTKGGLETDTQY; V gene: TRBV12-3/TRBV12-4; J gene: TRBJ2-3
CDR3 protein: ASSYRASGISYNEQF; V gene: TRBV6-2/TRBV6-3; J gene: TRBJ2-1
CDR3 protein: AWSITREQY; V gene: TRBV30; J gene: TRBJ2-7
CDR3 protein: SARATTGAESPLH; V gene: TRBV20-1; J gene: TRBJ1-6
CDR3 protein: ASSSGLAGSTDTQY; V gene: TRBV7-3; J gene: TRBJ2-3
CDR3 protein: ASSFSRARF; V gene: TRBV7-2; J gene: TRBJ1-1
CDR3 protein: SASAGEVGANVLT; V gene: TRBV20-1; J gene: TRBJ2-6
CDR3 protein: ASSYPRFETQY; V gene: TRBV6-2/TRBV6-3; J gene: TRBJ2-5
CDR3 protein: ASSKQGSGTEAF; V gene: TRBV12-3/TRBV12-4; J gene: TRBJ1-1
CDR3 protein: ASSRPGTSLSTDTQY; V gene: TRBV14; J gene: TRBJ2-3
CDR3 protein: SAQRQSSGNTIY; V gene: TRBV29-1; J gene: TRBJ1-3
CDR3 protein: ASSQDRGDGTQY; V gene: TRBV4-3; J gene: TRBJ2-5
CDR3 protein: SARLASYNEQF; V gene: TRBV29-1; J gene: TRBJ2-1
CDR3 protein: ASISGIGATDTQY; V gene: TRBV6-6; J gene: TRBJ2-3
CDR3 protein: ASSLTSGSVYEQY; V gene: TRBV7-9; J gene: TRBJ2-7
CDR3 protein: AWSPGGSGDTQY; V gene: TRBV30; J gene: TRBJ2-3
CDR3 protein: ASSQEVEMRQF; V gene: TRBV4-3; J gene: TRBJ2-1
CDR3 protein: RGTADTEAF; V gene: TRBV20-1; J gene: TRBJ1-1
CDR3 protein: ASSPKASSYNEQF; V gene: TRBV3-1; J gene: TRBJ2-1
CDR3 protein: ASSPDLGNQPQH; V gene: TRBV5-1; J gene: TRBJ1-5
CDR3 protein: ASSFLGSSYNEQF; V gene: TRBV7-2; J gene: TRBJ2-1
CDR3 protein: ASSPLGQGAEAF; V gene: TRBV18; J gene: TRBJ1-1
CDR3 protein: ASLANYGYT; V gene: TRBV12-3/TRBV12-4; J gene: TRBJ1-2
CDR3 protein: SVEGGSSLGAKNIQY; V gene: TRBV29-1; J gene: TRBJ2-4
CDR3 protein: ASSLSSGQDINEQF; V gene: TRBV12-3/TRBV12-4; J gene: TRBJ2-1
CDR3 protein: ASWGEYEQF; V gene: TRBV19; J gene: TRBJ2-1
CDR3 protein: SVEGTSGTYSYNEQF; V gene: TRBV29-1; J gene: TRBJ2-1
CDR3 protein: SAGTGAYGYT; V gene: TRBV20-1; J gene: TRBJ1-2